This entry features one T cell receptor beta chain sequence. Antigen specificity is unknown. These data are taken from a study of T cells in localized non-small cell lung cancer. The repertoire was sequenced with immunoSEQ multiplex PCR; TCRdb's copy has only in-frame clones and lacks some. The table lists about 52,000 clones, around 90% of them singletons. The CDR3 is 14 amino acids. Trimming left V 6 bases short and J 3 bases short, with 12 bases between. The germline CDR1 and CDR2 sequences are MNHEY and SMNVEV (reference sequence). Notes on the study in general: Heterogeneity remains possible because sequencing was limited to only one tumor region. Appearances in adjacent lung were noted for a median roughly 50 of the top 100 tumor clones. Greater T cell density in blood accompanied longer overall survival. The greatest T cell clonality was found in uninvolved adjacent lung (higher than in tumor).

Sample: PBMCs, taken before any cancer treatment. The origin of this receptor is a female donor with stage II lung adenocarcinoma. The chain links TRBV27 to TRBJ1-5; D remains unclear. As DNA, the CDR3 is TGTGCCAGCAGCCCACGGGCTAACAATCAGCCCCAGCATTTT. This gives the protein CASSPRANNQPQHF.